This T cell receptor beta chain came from a study of blood T cell repertoires in COVID-19. The age range of participants was about 18 to 90 years, with residence in roughly 25 US areas. The CDR3 sequence is 16 residues long. Germline values: CDR1 MGHRA, CDR2 YSYEKL. J lost 7 bases, V lost 2 bases, and 9 bases had no gene match. TCRdb's table, derived via immunoSEQ multiplex PCR, lists solely in-frame clones and lacks some. The sample has 350,000 to 450,000 clones; approximately 89% are singletons. The sequence came from a man in his forties or fifties in a cohort exposed to, infected with or recovered from COVID-19 (not recorded which). Sequencing was done on a sample of PBMCs or T cells enriched from blood (not recorded which). The genes are TRBV4-1 and TRBJ1-1, with TRBD1 matching over 11 bases. The CDR3 spells CASSQIPWTGGLEAFF. CDR3 coding DNA: TGCGCCAGCAGCCAAATACCTTGGACAGGGGGCCTTGAAGCTTTCTTT.